The next 23 T cell receptor beta chains were all read from a single sample in a study of OX40 agonist ivuxolimab in advanced cancers. Only in-frame clones appear in the TCRdb table, and some are missing; sequencing was by immunoSEQ multiplex PCR. The table lists approximately 11,000 clones, over 65% of them singletons. This specimen consisted of CD4+ or CD8+ T cells sorted from blood, obtained in a trial of the OX40 agonist ivuxolimab. The source of these receptors is an adult with an advanced solid tumor such as melanoma, head and neck, liver or kidney cancer.

J is TRBJ1-1 and V is TRBV6-1; D possibly corresponds to TRBD1 (5 bases). The CDR3 consists of 13 residues. Germline V gene sequence: CDR1 MNHNS, CDR2 SASEGT. Trimming cost V 5 bases and J 7 bases, with 14 bases left between them. CDR3 region: CASSLFQGFEAFF. DNA for the CDR3: TGTGCCAGCAGTCTGTTTCAGGGATTTGAAGCTTTCTTT.

The V gene is TRBV9, the J gene TRBJ1-3, with TRBD1 as a possible D gene (5 bases). The germline V gene encodes CDR1 SGDLS and CDR2 YYNGEE. Trimming pared 0 bases from V and 2 bases from J, leaving 9 bases between. This CDR3 contains 15 residues. The CDR3 sequence is CASSVAGRAGNTIYF. CDR3 bases: TGTGCCAGCAGCGTAGCGGGCAGGGCTGGAAACACCATATATTTT. Together with reference TRBV9 and TRBJ1-3, the CDR3 gives the full variable domain: DSGVTQTPKHLITATGQRVTLRCSPRSGDLSVYWYQQSLDQGLQFLIQYYNGEERAKGNILERFSAQQFPDLHSELNLSSLELGDSALYFCASSVAGRAGNTIYFGEGSWLTVV.

The V and J genes are TRBV7-9 and TRBJ2-5; possibly TRBD1 for D (6 bases). Germline CDR1 reads SEHNR; CDR2 reads FQNEAQ (reference sequence). V was clipped by 4 bases and J by 0 bases, with 6 bases between them. This CDR3 comprises 13 residues. The CDR3 coding sequence is TGTGCCAGCAGCTGGGACAACCAAGAGACCCAGTACTTC. This gives the protein CASSWDNQETQYF.

Only a few counts were recorded for this clone. The CDR3 DNA reads TGTGCCAGCAGTGACAGCGGGACAGGGGGTAAGGCTTTCTTT. Translation: CASSDSGTGGKAFF. The V gene is TRBV25-1, the J gene TRBJ1-1; 11 positions agree with TRBD1. Germline-derived CDR1 and CDR2 are MGHDK and SYGVNS. The CDR3 has 14 amino acids. J lost 11 bases, V lost 3 bases, and 8 bases had no gene match.

This chain links TRBV15 with TRBJ2-3; TRBD1 matches at 12 bases. Per germline, CDR1 LNHNV and CDR2 YYDKDF (reference sequence). This CDR3 contains 15 residues. The J segment lost 4 bases and the V segment lost 5 bases, leaving 4 bases of the junction unmatched. CDR3 protein: CATSGGTGGADTQYF. CDR3 sequence (DNA): TGTGCCACCAGCGGCGGGACAGGGGGCGCAGATACGCAGTATTTT.

This sequence joins TRBV6-4 and TRBJ2-1; no clear D. The CDR3 totals 16 residues. Germline values: CDR1 MRHNA, CDR2 SNTAGT. Between the trimmed V and J ends, which lost 2 bases and 1 base, there was a span of 12 bases. CDR3 residues: CASSDNSLMSYNEQFF. CDR3 coding DNA: TGTGCCAGCAGTGACAACTCTCTGATGTCCTACAATGAGCAGTTCTTC.

The chain combines TRBV19 with TRBJ2-2; no reliable D call. V was shortened by 0 bases and J by 5 bases, with 22 bases between the two germline ends. CDR3 size: 19 residues. The germline gives CDR1 LNHDA, CDR2 SQIVND (reference sequence). The CDR3 sequence: CASSIDGWLGSAETGELFF. The CDR3 nucleotides are TGTGCCAGTAGTATAGATGGTTGGTTAGGCTCTGCCGAAACCGGGGAGCTGTTTTTT.

The V gene is TRBV5-1, the J gene TRBJ2-1; D gene uncertain. The V end lost 1 base, the J end lost 2 bases, and 13 bases lay between the germline ends. Per the germline V gene, CDR1 is SGHRS and CDR2 is YFSETQ. CDR3 size: 16 residues. The CDR3 coding sequence is TGCGCCAGCAGCTTGTTAACACCGCCGGCCTACAATGAGCAGTTCTTC. Translation gives CASSLLTPPAYNEQFF.

The CDR3 DNA is TGTGCCAGCAGTGAAACAGGGGAAACCACAGATACGCAGTATTTT. Protein: CASSETGETTDTQYF. The rearrangement links TRBV6-4 to TRBJ2-3; 7 nucleotides align to TRBD1. The CDR3 has 15 residues. Germline CDR1 reads MRHNA; CDR2 reads SNTAGT. Trimming cost V 3 bases and J 2 bases; bases outside gene matches: 5.

CDR3 sequence (DNA): TGTGCCAGCAGTTACGTTAGCGAGAGTGACGAGCAGTACTTC. It is translated as CASSYVSESDEQYF. J is TRBJ2-7 and V is TRBV6-5; possible D gene TRBD2, 5 bases. The CDR3 is made up of 14 amino acids. V lost 2 bases, J lost 5 bases, and 13 bases lay in between. Germline lookup yields CDR1 MNHEY and CDR2 SVGAGI.

J is TRBJ1-1 and V is TRBV19; tentative D call: TRBD1 (5 bases). V lost 6 bases to trimming and J lost 5 bases, with 16 bases between them. The CDR3 runs to 14 residues. CDR1 is LNHDA, CDR2 SQIVND, per germline (reference sequence). The CDR3 region is CASRLGRGGTEAFF. The CDR3 DNA reads as TGTGCCAGTAGGCTCGGCCGGGGGGGGACTGAAGCTTTCTTT. Full variable domain (remainder filled in from reference TRBV19 and TRBJ1-1): DGGITQSPKYLFRKEGQNVTLSCEQNLNHDAMYWYRQDPGQGLRLIYYSQIVNDFQKGDIAEGYSVSREKKESFPLTVTSAQKNPTAFYLCASRLGRGGTEAFFGQGTRLTVV.

The chain joins TRBV5-4 to TRBJ2-5; 12 bases map to TRBD1. J was trimmed by 4 bases and V by 4 bases; bases with no gene match: 11. Germline V gene data show CDR1 as SGHNT and CDR2 as YYREEE (reference sequence). The CDR3 length is 17 residues. CDR3 protein: CASSPHRDRGLGETQYF. CDR3 DNA sequence: TGTGCCAGCAGCCCGCACCGGGACAGGGGGCTAGGAGAGACCCAGTACTTC.

In this sample, this clone is medium-sized. As DNA, the CDR3 is TGTGCCAGCAGTCCGGACATCCTTGACACCTTC. It codes for CASSPDILDTF. The chain links TRBV27 to TRBJ1-2; D is possibly TRBD1 (5 bases). The CDR3 sequence is 11 residues long. Per the germline V gene, CDR1 is MNHEY and CDR2 is SMNVEV (reference sequence). V was shortened by 5 bases and J by 12 bases, with 13 bases between the two germline ends.

In its sample, this clone ranks as medium-sized (0.01 to 0.1%). This chain connects TRBV5-6 to TRBJ2-7; D is unresolved. Germline V gene sequence: CDR1 SGHDT, CDR2 YYEEEE. Trimming cost V 7 bases and J 6 bases, with 11 bases left between them. This CDR3 contains 11 residues. CDR3 amino acids: CASGLESEQYF. The CDR3 DNA reads as TGTGCCAGCGGGTTGGAGTCCGAGCAGTACTTC.

The V gene is TRBV11-1, the J gene TRBJ2-7; 7 positions agree with TRBD1. The CDR3 is made up of 14 amino acids. V shed 1 base and J 4 bases; nucleotides not matched to a gene: 4. CDR1 is SGHAT, CDR2 FQDESV, per germline (reference sequence). CDR3 sequence (DNA): TGTGCCAGCAGCTTAGTGGGACAGCCTTACGAGCAGTACTTC. Its protein product is CASSLVGQPYEQYF.

This clone was detected a few times. The chain combines TRBV6-5 with TRBJ1-5; D remains ambiguous. Trimming left V 5 bases short and J 4 bases short, with 12 bases between. The CDR3 is 14 residues long. The germline V gene encodes CDR1 MNHEY and CDR2 SVGAGI. The CDR3: CASSERADNQPQHF. The DNA of the CDR3 is TGTGCCAGCAGTGAACGGGCAGATAATCAGCCCCAGCATTTT.

The chain uses TRBV9 and TRBJ1-3; no reliable D call. Germline CDR1 and CDR2: SGDLS and YYNGEE. The CDR3 consists of 16 residues. Between the trimmed V and J ends, which lost 4 bases and 0 bases, there was a span of 14 bases. The CDR3 nucleotides are TGTGCCAGCAGCCCTGTCTGGGGTAGCTCTGGAAACACCATATATTTT. As protein: CASSPVWGSSGNTIYF.

This rearrangement joins TRBV10-3 to TRBJ2-7, with 9 bases lining up with TRBD1. Trimming removed 0 bases from V and 6 bases from J; junction bases left unmatched: 6. This CDR3 spans 15 amino acids. Germline lookup yields CDR1 ENHRY and CDR2 SYGVKD. CDR3 loop: CAISESGQGMGEQYF. The CDR3 region has the DNA TGTGCCATCAGTGAGTCAGGACAGGGGATGGGCGAGCAGTACTTC.

This clone is classed as medium-sized. V gene TRBV7-8 combines with J gene TRBJ2-2; 8 positions match TRBD1. Germline V gives CDR1 SGHVS, CDR2 FQNEAQ. V was pared by 5 bases and J by 1 base, with 6 bases of the junction left unmatched. CDR3 size: 16 residues. The CDR3 here is CASSRTGQENTGELFF. DNA for the CDR3: TGTGCCAGCAGCCGGACGGGACAGGAGAACACCGGGGAGCTGTTTTTT.

V gene TRBV5-4 combines with J gene TRBJ2-3; D may be TRBD2 (5 bases). CDR1 is SGHNT, CDR2 YYREEE, per germline (reference sequence). The CDR3 extends over 13 amino acids. Trimming removed 4 bases from V and 4 bases from J, with 10 bases in between. CDR3 in DNA: TGTGCCAGCAGCACCGCGGGTTCAGATACGCAGTATTTT. Translated: CASSTAGSDTQYF.

The chain uses TRBV6-1 and TRBJ2-7, with a weak D call TRBD2 (5 bases). The V and J ends lost 4 bases and 5 bases respectively, with 12 bases between them. Germline V gene lookup returns CDR1 MNHNS and CDR2 SASEGT. The CDR3 is 13 residues long. CDR3 amino acids: CASSGGEADEQYF. Written as DNA, the CDR3 is TGTGCCAGCAGTGGGGGAGAGGCGGACGAGCAGTACTTC.

The V and J genes are TRBV2 and TRBJ2-3; 7 positions agree with TRBD2. This CDR3 is built from 13 residues. Germline trimming cut 11 bases from V and 1 base from J; bases unmatched to any gene: 6. The germline V gene has CDR1 SNHLY and CDR2 FYNNEI. DNA of the CDR3: TGTGCCTTAACCAGCGGGGGCACAGATACGCAGTATTTT. Translating it yields CALTSGGTDTQYF.

The chain combines TRBV11-2 with TRBJ2-1; D uncertain. The CDR3 runs to 16 residues. Looked up from germline, CDR1 is SGHAT and CDR2 is FQNNGV. V was trimmed by 1 base and J by 8 bases, leaving 18 bases between them. The CDR3 region has the DNA TGTGCCAGCAGCTTAGCCTATGCCAACCCTTTGGATGAGCAGTTCTTC. It specifies CASSLAYANPLDEQFF.